Following are 32 T cell receptor beta chains from one sample sequenced in a study of blood T cell repertoires in COVID-19. Sequencing used immunoSEQ multiplex PCR; TCRdb keeps in-frame clones, though not all of them. The sample holds over 100,000 clones, nearly 85% seen once. What was sequenced was peripheral blood. These receptors were obtained from a woman aged 50 to 60 with acute or convalescent COVID-19.

J is TRBJ1-3 and V is TRBV25-1; no reliable D call. The CDR3 has 15 amino acids. Germline assignment: CDR1 MGHDK and CDR2 SYGVNS. The V gene lost 3 bases and the J gene lost 4 bases, with 13 bases spanning the gap. This chain's CDR3 is CASSDLTLQGNTIYF. The CDR3 region has the DNA TGTGCCAGCAGTGACTTGACCCTACAGGGAAACACCATATATTTT.

The chain has TRBV6-5 and TRBJ1-2; perhaps TRBD1 as D (6 bases). This CDR3 spans 14 amino acids. Germline CDR1 MNHEY, CDR2 SVGAGI. The V and J ends lost 5 bases and 2 bases respectively, with 12 bases between them. The CDR3 nucleotides read TGTGCCAGCAGTCCGACAGGCCTCAACTATGGCTACACCTTC. Its protein is CASSPTGLNYGYTF.

The chain recombines TRBV27 with TRBJ1-2; D gene unclear. The CDR3 extends over 13 amino acids. V lost 5 bases to trimming and J lost 6 bases, with 13 bases between them. Germline CDR1 reads MNHEY; CDR2 reads SMNVEV (reference sequence). The CDR3 nucleotides are TGTGCCAGCAGTCGAACCAGATCCCATGGCTACACCTTC. Residues: CASSRTRSHGYTF.

This chain joins TRBV5-3 and TRBJ1-5; 12 bases map to TRBD1. TRBV5-3 is identified as an open reading frame with a role that is uncertain. The V segment lost 9 bases and the J segment 4 bases; nucleotides outside the gene matches: 8. The CDR3 has 15 amino acids. The CDR3 loop reads CATSRDRGLNQPQHF. The CDR3 DNA sequence: TGTGCCACCTCCCGGGACAGGGGGCTGAATCAGCCCCAGCATTTT.

This sequence joins TRBV9 and TRBJ2-7; D possibly corresponds to TRBD1 (5 bases). Germline V CDR1 and CDR2: SGDLS, YYNGEE. The ends were cut back, 0 bases at V and 6 bases at J, with 13 bases in the middle. This CDR3 is built from 14 residues. The CDR3 loop is CASSVAGQGFEQYF. In DNA form, the CDR3 reads TGTGCCAGCAGCGTAGCCGGGCAGGGATTCGAGCAGTACTTC.

The rearrangement uses TRBV9 and TRBJ1-2, with a possible D match to TRBD1 (5 bases). Trimming left V 2 bases short and J 2 bases short, with 13 bases between. This CDR3 region has 15 residues. Germline V CDR1 and CDR2: SGDLS, YYNGEE. CDR3 protein: CASSVTAGQNYGYTF. The CDR3 nucleotides read TGTGCCAGCAGCGTCACGGCAGGGCAGAACTATGGCTACACCTTC. Complete variable domain (other parts from reference TRBV9 and TRBJ1-2): DSGVTQTPKHLITATGQRVTLRCSPRSGDLSVYWYQQSLDQGLQFLIQYYNGEERAKGNILERFSAQQFPDLHSELNLSSLELGDSALYFCASSVTAGQNYGYTFGSGTRLTVV.

This chain uses TRBV19 with TRBJ1-5; D gene unclear. The germline V gene encodes CDR1 LNHDA and CDR2 SQIVND (reference sequence). V lost 11 bases to trimming and J lost 9 bases, with 5 bases between them. This CDR3 contains 8 residues. Here the CDR3 reads CALLPQHF. The CDR3 DNA is TGTGCCTTACTGCCCCAGCATTTT.

The CDR3 is CASSHRGAFRRGPDTQYF. CDR3 DNA sequence: TGTGCCAGCAGCCACCGGGGGGCCTTCCGGAGGGGCCCAGATACGCAGTATTTT. The rearrangement joins TRBV3-1 (or the pseudogene TRBV3-2) to TRBJ2-3; D may be TRBD2 (7 bases). The CDR3 totals 18 residues. Trimming took 3 bases from V and 4 from J, leaving 23 bases between them. Germline CDR1 reads LGHDT; CDR2 reads YNNKEL (reference sequence).

This clone has only one observation. The chain employs TRBV18 and TRBJ1-2, with a possible D match to TRBD1 (5 bases). The CDR3 loop spans 15 amino acids. V dropped 3 bases and J dropped 6 bases, with 17 bases sitting between them. CDR1 and CDR2 from the germline V gene are KGHSH and LQKENI. CDR3 amino acids: CASSPVMQGWDGYTF. In DNA form, the CDR3 reads TGTGCCAGCTCACCCGTTATGCAGGGTTGGGATGGCTACACCTTC.

V gene TRBV5-8 combines with J gene TRBJ2-4; TRBD1 might be the D (6 bases). This CDR3 contains 15 residues. Germline assignment: CDR1 SGHTS and CDR2 YDEGEE. Trimming removed 2 bases from V and 0 bases from J, with 9 bases in between. Here the CDR3 reads CASSLGQLAKNIQYF. The DNA of the CDR3 is TGTGCCAGCAGCTTAGGACAGCTAGCCAAAAACATTCAGTACTTC.

The chain employs TRBV11-2 and TRBJ1-2; the D is unclear. Germline CDR1 SGHAT, CDR2 FQNNGV. This CDR3 is 15 amino acids long. Trimming shortened V by 9 bases and J by 0 bases, and 17 bases separated the two germline ends. The CDR3 region is CASRVSGGSNYGYTF. Written as DNA, the CDR3 is TGTGCCAGTAGAGTGTCCGGAGGATCTAACTATGGCTACACCTTC.

The chain links TRBV12-3 or TRBV12-4 to TRBJ1-2; 8 positions agree with TRBD1. The CDR3 has 13 amino acids. The ends lost 8 bases at V and 4 bases at J; junction bases unmatched: 6. The CDR3 here is CASLRGQGYGYTF. For the CDR3, the DNA is TGTGCCAGCCTCCGCGGACAGGGCTATGGCTACACCTTC.

The chain is built from TRBV2 and TRBJ1-3; the D gene is possibly TRBD1 (5 bases). V dropped 2 bases and J dropped 3 bases, with 8 bases sitting between them. This CDR3 region has 14 residues. The germline V gene encodes CDR1 SNHLY and CDR2 FYNNEI. CDR3 amino acids: CASSETGYGNTIYF. DNA for the CDR3: TGTGCCAGCAGTGAAACAGGTTATGGAAACACCATATATTTT.

The J gene is TRBJ1-2, the V gene TRBV7-3; D is unresolved. Trimming left V 6 bases short and J 4 bases short, with 12 bases between. The length of the CDR3 is 13 residues. The germline CDR1 and CDR2 sequences are SGHTA and FQGTGA. The CDR3 nucleotides read TGTGCCAGCAGTCCGGAGTATTCCTATGGCTACACCTTC. Translation: CASSPEYSYGYTF.

The CDR3, as DNA: TGTGCCTGGAGTACACCCTCCTCTAGCGGGGGGACGAATACGCAGTATTTT. As protein: CAWSTPSSSGGTNTQYF. This sequence joins TRBV30 and TRBJ2-3, with TRBD2 identical over 11 bases. The CDR3 is 17 amino acids. The junction had 14 bases not matched to a gene; V was cut back by 2 bases and J by 7 bases. Germline V lookup: CDR1 GTSNPN, CDR2 SVGIG (reference sequence).

The chain recombines TRBV6-5 with TRBJ1-2, with TRBD1 matching over 8 bases. CDR3 size: 11 residues. Per the germline V gene, CDR1 is MNHEY and CDR2 is SVGAGI. Unmatched junction bases numbered 1, after V lost 5 bases and J lost 8 bases. This CDR3 is CASSRDRGYTF. In DNA form, the CDR3 reads TGTGCCAGCAGTCGGGACAGGGGCTACACCTTC.

Here the CDR3 reads CASSVQGTNTEAFF. The CDR3 DNA reads TGTGCCAGCAGCGTTCAGGGTACGAACACTGAAGCTTTCTTT. J is TRBJ1-1 and V is TRBV9; D is possibly TRBD1 (5 bases). This CDR3 spans 14 amino acids. Per the germline V gene, CDR1 is SGDLS and CDR2 is YYNGEE. V gave up 2 bases and J gave up 1 base, with 9 bases separating them.

The V gene is TRBV10-2, the J gene TRBJ1-2; D may be TRBD1 (5 bases). CDR3 size: 12 residues. CDR1 is WSHSY and CDR2 is SAAADI in the germline V gene. V was cut by 9 bases and J by 4 bases, with 12 bases left in between. In nucleotides, the CDR3 is TGCGCCAGTATGAGAGACAGCTATGGCTACACCTTC. Its translation is CASMRDSYGYTF.

The V call is TRBV19, the J call TRBJ2-1; 9 bases line up with TRBD2. The length of the CDR3 is 15 residues. Germline CDR1 and CDR2: LNHDA and SQIVND (reference sequence). J lost 15 bases, V lost 0 bases, and 12 bases had no gene match. The CDR3 DNA sequence: TGTGCCAGTAGTATAGATAAGGCGGGGGGGCCCACGGCGTTCTTC. Protein: CASSIDKAGGPTAFF.

J is TRBJ1-6 and V is TRBV5-6; a weak D match, TRBD1 (5 bases). Per the germline V gene, CDR1 is SGHDT and CDR2 is YYEEEE. V shed 4 bases and J shed 0 bases, with 14 bases lying between them. The CDR3 extends over 17 amino acids. This CDR3 is CASSNGGRGSYNSPLHF. The CDR3 DNA reads as TGTGCCAGCAGCAACGGGGGTCGCGGCTCCTATAATTCACCCCTCCACTTT.

The chain couples TRBV2 to TRBJ1-5; 8 positions agree with TRBD1. Germline V gene lookup returns CDR1 SNHLY and CDR2 FYNNEI. The CDR3 contains 14 residues. V lost 6 bases, J lost 6 bases, and 7 bases stayed unmatched. In DNA, the CDR3 is TGTGCCAGCAGCGGGACAGGTTTAGGTCAGCCCCAGCATTTT. Protein: CASSGTGLGQPQHF.

The chain uses TRBV11-2 and TRBJ2-1, with TRBD2 identical over 9 bases. The J segment lost 7 bases and the V segment lost 5 bases, leaving 12 bases of the junction unmatched. The CDR3 extends over 16 amino acids. From germline, CDR1 is SGHAT and CDR2 FQNNGV. This chain's CDR3 is CASSRPASGVTNEQFF. DNA for the CDR3: TGTGCCAGCAGCCGCCCCGCTAGCGGGGTCACGAATGAGCAGTTCTTC.

The chain employs TRBV7-2 and TRBJ1-4; D is perhaps TRBD1 (5 bases). CDR3 length: 16 residues. Trimming shortened V by 0 bases and J by 8 bases, and 16 bases separated the two germline ends. Per the germline V gene, CDR1 is SGHTA and CDR2 is FQGNSA. This CDR3 reads CASSLASTGGDEKLFF. The CDR3 coding sequence is TGTGCCAGCAGCTTAGCATCGACTGGGGGGGACGAAAAACTGTTTTTT.

The chain has TRBV14 and TRBJ1-2; 7 nucleotides align to TRBD1. This CDR3 comprises 15 residues. The V gene end was trimmed by 0 bases and the J gene end by 8 bases; junction bases not matched to a gene: 9. Germline V CDR1 and CDR2: SGHDN, FVKESK. This chain's CDR3 is CASSQDMGQRRGYTF. CDR3 nucleotides: TGTGCCAGCAGCCAAGATATGGGACAGCGGCGGGGCTACACCTTC.

The chain has TRBV4-2 and TRBJ1-2; a possible D gene is TRBD1 (6 bases). CDR1 is LGHNA, CDR2 YNFKEQ, per germline. Trimming stripped 0 bases from V and 8 bases from J, with 16 bases between. The length of the CDR3 is 15 residues. For the CDR3, the DNA is TGTGCCAGCAGCCAAGAGGCGGGGGGCGCGGGGGGCTACACCTTC. Amino acids: CASSQEAGGAGGYTF.

This chain connects TRBV4-1 to TRBJ1-1, with D tentatively TRBD1 (5 bases). The CDR3 runs to 14 residues. Germline V gene data show CDR1 as MGHRA and CDR2 as YSYEKL. The V end lost 2 bases, the J end lost 8 bases, and 15 bases lay between the germline ends. CDR3 protein: CASSQNRPQVEAFF. The CDR3 region has the DNA TGCGCCAGCAGCCAAAACAGGCCACAGGTAGAAGCTTTCTTT.

This sequence joins TRBV2 and TRBJ2-1; 13 bases map to TRBD2. There are 18 residues in the CDR3. Germline V gives CDR1 SNHLY, CDR2 FYNNEI. The ends lost 4 bases at V and 9 bases at J; junction bases unmatched: 15. The CDR3 reads CASSARLAGGSISGEQFF. DNA for the CDR3: TGTGCCAGCAGTGCCAGACTAGCGGGGGGTTCCATCTCCGGTGAGCAGTTCTTC.

The chain has TRBV6-5 and TRBJ1-6; possible D gene TRBD1, 6 bases. With 4 bases removed from V and 9 bases from J, the gap between germline ends came to 16 bases. In germline, CDR1 is MNHEY, CDR2 SVGAGI. The CDR3 extends over 15 amino acids. Here the CDR3 reads CASSFSGDNRSPLHF. Written as DNA, the CDR3 is TGTGCCAGCAGTTTCTCGGGGGACAATCGTTCACCCCTCCACTTT.

The rearrangement uses TRBV7-6 and TRBJ2-7; tentative D call: TRBD1 (6 bases). In germline, CDR1 is SGHVS, CDR2 FNYEAQ. This CDR3 contains 14 residues. V was shortened by 5 bases and J by 1 base, with 12 bases between the two germline ends. The CDR3 here is CASSPVTGSYEQYF. For the CDR3, the DNA is TGTGCCAGCAGCCCGGTAACAGGGTCCTACGAGCAGTACTTC.

The chain is built from TRBV6-5 and TRBJ1-1; 7 nucleotides line up with TRBD1. V dropped 4 bases and J dropped 7; count of bases not matched to a gene: 6. From germline, CDR1 is MNHEY and CDR2 SVGAGI. The length of the CDR3 is 13 residues. CDR3 nucleotide sequence: TGTGCCAGCAGTTCCACAGGGGCCGGTGAAGCTTTCTTT. It translates to CASSSTGAGEAFF.

The chain joins TRBV5-6 to TRBJ2-1; perhaps TRBD1 as D (5 bases). Germline CDR1 SGHDT, CDR2 YYEEEE. The V end lost 4 bases, the J end lost 0 bases, and 14 bases lay between the germline ends. CDR3 length: 16 amino acids. The CDR3 DNA sequence: TGTGCCAGCAGCCGAAGACAGCTAAGCTCCTACAATGAGCAGTTCTTC. Protein sequence: CASSRRQLSSYNEQFF. Together with reference TRBV5-6 and TRBJ2-1, the CDR3 gives the full variable domain: DAGVTQSPTHLIKTRGQQVTLRCSPKSGHDTVSWYQQALGQGPQFIFQYYEEEERQRGNFPDRFSGHQFPNYSSELNVNALLLGDSALYLCASSRRQLSSYNEQFFGPGTRLTVL.

V usage is TRBV9 and J usage is TRBJ1-2; TRBD1 agrees at 9 bases. V trimming: 2 bases; J trimming: 6 bases; junction bases outside the gene matches: 5. CDR3 length equals 14 residues. Germline-derived CDR1 and CDR2 are SGDLS and YYNGEE. Written as DNA, the CDR3 is TGTGCCAGCAGCGTTGACAGGGGGGTAAATGGCTACACCTTC. This translates into CASSVDRGVNGYTF.